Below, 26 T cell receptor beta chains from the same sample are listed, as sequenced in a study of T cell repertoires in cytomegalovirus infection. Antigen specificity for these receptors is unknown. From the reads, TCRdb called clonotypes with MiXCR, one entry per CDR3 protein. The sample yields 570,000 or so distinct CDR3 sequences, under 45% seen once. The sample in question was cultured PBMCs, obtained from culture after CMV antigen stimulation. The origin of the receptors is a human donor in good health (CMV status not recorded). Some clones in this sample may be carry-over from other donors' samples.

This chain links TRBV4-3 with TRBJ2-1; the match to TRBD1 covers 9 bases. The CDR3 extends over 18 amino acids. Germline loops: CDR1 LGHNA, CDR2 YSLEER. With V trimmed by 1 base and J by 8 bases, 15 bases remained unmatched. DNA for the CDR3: TGCGCCAGCAGCCAAGGGAAAAGGTTACAGGGGGCGATGGATGAGCAGTTCTTC. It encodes CASSQGKRLQGAMDEQFF.

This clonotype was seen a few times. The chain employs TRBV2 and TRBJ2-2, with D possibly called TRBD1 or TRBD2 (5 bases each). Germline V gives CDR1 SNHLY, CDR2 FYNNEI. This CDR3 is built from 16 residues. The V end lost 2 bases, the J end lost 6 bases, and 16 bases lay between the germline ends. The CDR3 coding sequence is TGTGCCAGCAGTGAATTTGGGGGTTCTACGGCCGGGGAGCTGTTTTTT. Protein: CASSEFGGSTAGELFF.

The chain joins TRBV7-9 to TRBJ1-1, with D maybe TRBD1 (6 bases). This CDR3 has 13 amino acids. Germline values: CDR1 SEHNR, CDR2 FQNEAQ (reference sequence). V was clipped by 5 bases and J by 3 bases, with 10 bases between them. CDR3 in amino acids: CASSKQGYTEAFF. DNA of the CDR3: TGTGCCAGCAGCAAACAGGGATACACTGAAGCTTTCTTT.

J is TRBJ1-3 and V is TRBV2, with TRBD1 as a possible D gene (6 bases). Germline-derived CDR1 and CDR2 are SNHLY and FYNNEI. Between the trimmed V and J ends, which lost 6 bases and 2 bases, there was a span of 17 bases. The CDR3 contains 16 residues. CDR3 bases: TGTGCCAGCAGGTCCCGGGGGGCGCCCCCTGGAAACACCATATATTTT. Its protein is CASRSRGAPPGNTIYF. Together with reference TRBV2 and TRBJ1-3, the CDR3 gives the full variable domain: EPEVTQTPSHQVTQMGQEVILRCVPISNHLYFYWYRQILGQKVEFLVSFYNNEISEKSEIFDDQFSVERPDGSNFTLKIRSTKLEDSAMYFCASRSRGAPPGNTIYFGEGSWLTVV.

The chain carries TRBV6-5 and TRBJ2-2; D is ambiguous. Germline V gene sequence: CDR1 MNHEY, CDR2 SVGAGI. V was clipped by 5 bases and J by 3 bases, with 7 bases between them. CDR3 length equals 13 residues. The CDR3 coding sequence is TGTGCCAGCAGTCGGATCGACACCGGGGAGCTGTTTTTT. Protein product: CASSRIDTGELFF.

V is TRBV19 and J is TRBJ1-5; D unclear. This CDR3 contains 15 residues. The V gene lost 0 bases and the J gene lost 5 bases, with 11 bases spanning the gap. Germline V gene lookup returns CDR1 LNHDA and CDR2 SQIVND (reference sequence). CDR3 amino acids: CASSIDGQRDQPQHF. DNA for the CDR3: TGTGCCAGTAGTATAGATGGTCAGCGAGATCAGCCCCAGCATTTT.

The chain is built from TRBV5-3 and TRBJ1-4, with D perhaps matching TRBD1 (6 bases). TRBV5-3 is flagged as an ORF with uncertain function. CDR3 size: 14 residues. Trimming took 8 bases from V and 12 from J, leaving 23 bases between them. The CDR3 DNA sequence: TGTGCCAGCAGCCCGGGGACACAGCCCGAAGAACTGTTTTTT. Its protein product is CASSPGTQPEELFF.

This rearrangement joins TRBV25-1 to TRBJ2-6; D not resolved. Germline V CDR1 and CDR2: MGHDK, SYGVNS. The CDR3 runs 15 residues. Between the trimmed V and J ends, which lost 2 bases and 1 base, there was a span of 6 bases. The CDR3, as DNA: TGTGCCAGCAGTGAAGTTGGGTCTGGGGCCAACGTCCTGACTTTC. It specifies CASSEVGSGANVLTF. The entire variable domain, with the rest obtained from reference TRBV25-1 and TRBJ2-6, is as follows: EADIYQTPRYLVIGTGKKITLECSQTMGHDKMYWYQQDPGMELHLIHYSYGVNSTEKGDLSSESTVSRIRTEHFPLTLESARPSHTSQYLCASSEVGSGANVLTFGAGSRLTVL.

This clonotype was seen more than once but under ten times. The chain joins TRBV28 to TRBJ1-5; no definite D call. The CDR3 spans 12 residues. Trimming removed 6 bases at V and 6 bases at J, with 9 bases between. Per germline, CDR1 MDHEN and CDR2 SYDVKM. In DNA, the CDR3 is TGTGCCAGCAGCCCCCAGCGTCAGCCCCAGCATTTT. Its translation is CASSPQRQPQHF.

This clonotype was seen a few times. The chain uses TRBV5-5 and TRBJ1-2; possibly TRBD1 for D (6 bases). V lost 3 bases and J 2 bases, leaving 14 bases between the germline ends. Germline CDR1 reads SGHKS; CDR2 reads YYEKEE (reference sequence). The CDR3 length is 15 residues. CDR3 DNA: TGTGCCAGCAGCTGGGGGGGCCAGGGGAACTATGGCTACACCTTC. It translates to CASSWGGQGNYGYTF.

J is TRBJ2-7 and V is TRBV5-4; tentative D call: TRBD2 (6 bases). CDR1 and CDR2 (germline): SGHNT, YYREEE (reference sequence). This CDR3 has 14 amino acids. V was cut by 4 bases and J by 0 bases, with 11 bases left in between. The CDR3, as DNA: TGTGCCAGCAGCCCCGCGGGGCGCTCCTACGAGCAGTACTTC. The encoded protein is CASSPAGRSYEQYF. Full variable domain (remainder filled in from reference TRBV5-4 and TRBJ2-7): ETGVTQSPTHLIKTRGQQVTLRCSSQSGHNTVSWYQQALGQGPQFIFQYYREEENGRGNFPPRFSGLQFPNYSSELNVNALELDDSALYLCASSPAGRSYEQYFGPGTRLTVT.

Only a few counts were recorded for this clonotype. The CDR3 DNA sequence: TGTGCCAGCAGCTTATCCCTGTATGGCAGCTCCTACAATGAGCAGTTCTTC. Protein product: CASSLSLYGSSYNEQFF. This chain uses TRBV11-2 with TRBJ2-1; no clear D. Germline loops: CDR1 SGHAT, CDR2 FQNNGV. V gave up 2 bases and J gave up 0 bases, with 14 bases separating them. The CDR3 consists of 17 residues.

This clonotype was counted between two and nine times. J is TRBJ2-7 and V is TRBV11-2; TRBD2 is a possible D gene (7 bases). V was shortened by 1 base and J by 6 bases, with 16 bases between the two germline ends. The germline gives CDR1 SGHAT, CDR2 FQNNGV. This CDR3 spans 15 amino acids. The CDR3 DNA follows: TGTGCCAGCAGCTTAGGTCCGGGGGGCCGACCCGAGCAGTACTTC. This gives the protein CASSLGPGGRPEQYF.

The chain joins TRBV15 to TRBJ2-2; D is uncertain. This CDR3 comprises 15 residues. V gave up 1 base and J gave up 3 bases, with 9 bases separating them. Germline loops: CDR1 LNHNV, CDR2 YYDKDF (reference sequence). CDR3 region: CATSRVVSHTGELFF. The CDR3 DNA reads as TGTGCCACCAGCAGAGTGGTCAGTCACACCGGGGAGCTGTTTTTT.

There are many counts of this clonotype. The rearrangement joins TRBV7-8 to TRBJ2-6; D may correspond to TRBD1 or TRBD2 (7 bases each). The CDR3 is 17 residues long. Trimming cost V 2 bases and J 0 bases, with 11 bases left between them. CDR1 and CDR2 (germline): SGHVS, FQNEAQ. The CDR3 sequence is CASSLQGGSSGANVLTF. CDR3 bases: TGTGCCAGCAGCTTACAGGGGGGGAGCTCTGGGGCCAACGTCCTGACTTTC.

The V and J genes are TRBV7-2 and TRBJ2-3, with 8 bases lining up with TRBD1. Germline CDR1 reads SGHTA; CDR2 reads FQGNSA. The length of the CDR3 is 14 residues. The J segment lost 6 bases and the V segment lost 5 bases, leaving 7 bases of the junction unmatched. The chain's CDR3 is CASSQGASPDTQYF. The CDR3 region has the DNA TGTGCCAGCAGCCAGGGGGCTAGTCCCGATACGCAGTATTTT.

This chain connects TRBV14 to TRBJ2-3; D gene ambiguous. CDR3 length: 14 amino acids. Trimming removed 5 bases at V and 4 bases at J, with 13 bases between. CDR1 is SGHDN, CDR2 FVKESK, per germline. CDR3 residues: CASSVTLTADTQYF. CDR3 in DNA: TGTGCCAGCAGCGTGACTCTAACGGCAGATACGCAGTATTTT.

DNA for the CDR3: TGCAGTGTTCCGCGAGGGACCTACGAGCAGTACTTC. Protein sequence: CSVPRGTYEQYF. The chain carries TRBV20-1 and TRBJ2-7; a weak D match, TRBD2 (5 bases). The CDR3 sequence is 12 residues long. Deletions cut 7 bases from V and 2 bases from J, with 12 bases between. Germline lookup yields CDR1 DFQATT and CDR2 SNEGSKA (reference sequence).

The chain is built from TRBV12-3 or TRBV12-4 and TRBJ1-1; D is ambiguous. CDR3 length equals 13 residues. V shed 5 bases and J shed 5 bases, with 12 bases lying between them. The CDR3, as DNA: TGTGCCAGCAGTCTACCAGTGGGGACTGAAGCTTTCTTT. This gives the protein CASSLPVGTEAFF.

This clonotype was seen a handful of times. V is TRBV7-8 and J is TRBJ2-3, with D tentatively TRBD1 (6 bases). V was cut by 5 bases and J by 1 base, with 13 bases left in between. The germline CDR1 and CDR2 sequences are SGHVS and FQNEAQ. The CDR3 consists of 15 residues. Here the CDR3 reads CASSTRGSRTDTQYF. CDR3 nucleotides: TGTGCCAGCAGCACTAGGGGGTCCCGCACAGATACGCAGTATTTT. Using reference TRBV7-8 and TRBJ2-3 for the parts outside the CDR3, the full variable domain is GAGVSQSPRYKVAKRGQDVALRCDPISGHVSLFWYQQALGQGPEFLTYFQNEAQLDKSGLPSDRFFAERPEGSVSTLKIQRTQQEDSAVYLCASSTRGSRTDTQYFGPGTRLTVL.

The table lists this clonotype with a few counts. The chain's CDR3 is CASSSPGWQGNQPQHF. The CDR3 bases are TGTGCCAGCAGCTCGCCCGGTTGGCAGGGGAATCAGCCCCAGCATTTT. The chain is built from TRBV7-2 and TRBJ1-5, with D tentatively TRBD1 (6 bases). V was shortened by 4 bases and J by 4 bases, with 17 bases between the two germline ends. Germline-derived CDR1 and CDR2 are SGHTA and FQGNSA. CDR3 length: 16 amino acids. The variable domain in full, completed from reference TRBV7-2 and TRBJ1-5, reads GAGVSQSPSNKVTEKGKDVELRCDPISGHTALYWYRQSLGQGLEFLIYFQGNSAPDKSGLPSDRFSAERTGGSVSTLTIQRTQQEDSAVYLCASSSPGWQGNQPQHFGDGTRLSIL.

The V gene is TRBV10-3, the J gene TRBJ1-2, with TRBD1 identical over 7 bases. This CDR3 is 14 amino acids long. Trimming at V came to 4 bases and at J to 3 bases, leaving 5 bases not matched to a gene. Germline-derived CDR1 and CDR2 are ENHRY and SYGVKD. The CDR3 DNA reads TGTGCCATCAGTGGTCGACAGGGACACTATGGCTACACCTTC. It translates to CAISGRQGHYGYTF.

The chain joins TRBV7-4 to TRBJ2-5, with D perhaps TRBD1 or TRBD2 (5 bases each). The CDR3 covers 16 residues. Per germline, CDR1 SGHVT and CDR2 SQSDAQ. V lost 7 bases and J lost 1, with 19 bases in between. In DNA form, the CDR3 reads TGTGCCAGCACCATCGGGGTATCCGGGGCCCAAGAGACCCAGTACTTC. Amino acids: CASTIGVSGAQETQYF. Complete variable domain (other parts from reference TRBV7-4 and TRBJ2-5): GAGVSQSPRYKVAKRGRDVALRCDSISGHVTLYWYRQTLGQGSEVLTYSQSDAQRDKSGRPSGRFSAERPERSVSTLKIQRTEQGDSAVYLCASTIGVSGAQETQYFGPGTRLLVL.

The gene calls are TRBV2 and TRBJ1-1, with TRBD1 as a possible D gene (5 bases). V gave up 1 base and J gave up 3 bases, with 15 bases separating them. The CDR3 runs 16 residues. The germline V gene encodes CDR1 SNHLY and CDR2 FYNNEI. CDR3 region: CASSEGWGLGDTEAFF. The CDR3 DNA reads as TGTGCCAGCAGTGAAGGTTGGGGCCTTGGTGACACTGAAGCTTTCTTT.

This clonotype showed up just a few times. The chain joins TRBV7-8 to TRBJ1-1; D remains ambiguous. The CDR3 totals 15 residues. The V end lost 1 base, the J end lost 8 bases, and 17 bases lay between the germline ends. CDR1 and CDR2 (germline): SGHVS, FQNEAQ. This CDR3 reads CASSLVAGRAQEAFF. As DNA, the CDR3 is TGTGCCAGCAGCTTAGTAGCGGGCAGAGCCCAGGAAGCTTTCTTT.

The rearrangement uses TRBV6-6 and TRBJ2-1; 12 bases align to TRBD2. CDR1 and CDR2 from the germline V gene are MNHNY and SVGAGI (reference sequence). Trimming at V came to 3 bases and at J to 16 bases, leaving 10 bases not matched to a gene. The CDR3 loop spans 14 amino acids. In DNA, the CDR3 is TGTGCCAGCAGTTATTCGGTGACTAGCGGGAGAATTTTCTTC. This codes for CASSYSVTSGRIFF.